The 8 T cell receptor beta chains listed next were all sequenced from one sample in a study of cytomegalovirus exposure and HLA in healthy donors. Use of 60 Vbeta and 13 Jbeta primers characterized the PCR. Method: immunoSEQ multiplex PCR; TCRdb's copy keeps in-frame clones and lacks some. The table has roughly 100,000 clones, 75% to 80% seen once. Sequencing was done on a sample of PBMCs. Every receptor here comes from a man aged 55 to 69 in good health and CMV-seropositive.

The V and J genes are TRBV6-5 and TRBJ2-3, with D tentatively TRBD2 (6 bases). Trimming took off 6 bases at V and 2 bases at J, with 15 bases between the two ends. CDR1 and CDR2 (germline): MNHEY, SVGAGI. This CDR3 comprises 15 residues. The CDR3 DNA is TGTGCCAGCAGATCAGGACGGGAGCCCACAGATACGCAGTATTTT. Its protein product is CASRSGREPTDTQYF.

This clone is a singleton in its sample. The rearrangement joins TRBV5-1 to TRBJ1-4; the D gene is possibly TRBD1 (6 bases). CDR1 is SGHRS and CDR2 is YFSETQ in the germline V gene. The V and J ends lost 1 base and 4 bases respectively, with 17 bases between them. The CDR3 sequence is 17 residues long. The CDR3, as DNA: TGCGCCAGCAGCTTGTTACCAGGCGGGGGCCATAATGAAAAACTGTTTTTT. It is translated as CASSLLPGGGHNEKLFF.

Turning to this clone: One end of the junction is discordant with germline, which a read error may explain. This chain connects TRBV7-9 to TRBJ2-7; D unresolved. CDR1 and CDR2 from the germline V gene are SEHNR and FQNEAQ (reference sequence). The CDR3 contains 12 residues. The CDR3 sequence: CSSSPDLNEQYF. The CDR3 DNA reads TGTTCCAGCAGCCCCGACTTAAACGAGCAGTACTTC.

The chain recombines TRBV18 with TRBJ2-1; TRBD2 is a possible D gene (6 bases). The CDR3 extends over 14 amino acids. Germline lookup yields CDR1 KGHSH and CDR2 LQKENI. Trimming shortened V by 0 bases and J by 5 bases, and 8 bases separated the two germline ends. Written as DNA, the CDR3 is TGTGCCAGCTCACCACCTCGACTAGACAATGAGCAGTTCTTC. Residues: CASSPPRLDNEQFF. The entire variable domain, with the rest obtained from reference TRBV18 and TRBJ2-1, is as follows: NAGVMQNPRHLVRRRGQEARLRCSPMKGHSHVYWYRQLPEEGLKFMVYLQKENIIDESGMPKERFSAEFPKEGPSILRIQQVVRGDSAAYFCASSPPRLDNEQFFGPGTRLTVL.

This clone was seen once. The chain links TRBV18 to TRBJ1-4; the match to TRBD1 covers 9 bases. V lost 0 bases, J lost 4 bases, and 0 bases stayed unmatched. The CDR3 spans 15 residues. Germline V gene lookup returns CDR1 KGHSH and CDR2 LQKENI. The CDR3 protein is CASSPPGQGNEKLFF. The CDR3 bases are TGTGCCAGCTCACCACCGGGACAGGGTAATGAAAAACTGTTTTTT.

The rearrangement joins TRBV7-2 to TRBJ2-5; 8 bases fit TRBD2. Trimming removed 3 bases from V and 5 bases from J; junction bases left unmatched: 11. This CDR3 spans 16 amino acids. CDR1 and CDR2 (germline): SGHTA, FQGNSA. The CDR3: CASSFHSGGPGETQYF. The CDR3, as DNA: TGTGCCAGCAGCTTCCATTCGGGGGGGCCGGGGGAGACCCAGTACTTC.

The chain has TRBV5-1 and TRBJ2-7, with D perhaps matching TRBD1 (6 bases). The CDR3 covers 14 residues. CDR1 is SGHRS, CDR2 YFSETQ, per germline. The V end was cut by 3 bases, the J end by 2 bases, with 12 bases between. CDR3: CASSSLDRAYEQYF. The DNA for the CDR3 is TGCGCCAGCAGCTCCCTGGACAGAGCCTACGAGCAGTACTTC.

The V gene is TRBV6-5, the J gene TRBJ2-1, with D possibly being TRBD1 (5 bases). CDR1 MNHEY and CDR2 SVGAGI come from the germline V gene. The V end was cut by 7 bases, the J end by 3 bases, with 13 bases between. The CDR3 is 14 residues long. CDR3 loop: CASTQGVVYNEQFF. As DNA, the CDR3 is TGTGCCAGCACTCAAGGGGTGGTCTACAATGAGCAGTTCTTC.